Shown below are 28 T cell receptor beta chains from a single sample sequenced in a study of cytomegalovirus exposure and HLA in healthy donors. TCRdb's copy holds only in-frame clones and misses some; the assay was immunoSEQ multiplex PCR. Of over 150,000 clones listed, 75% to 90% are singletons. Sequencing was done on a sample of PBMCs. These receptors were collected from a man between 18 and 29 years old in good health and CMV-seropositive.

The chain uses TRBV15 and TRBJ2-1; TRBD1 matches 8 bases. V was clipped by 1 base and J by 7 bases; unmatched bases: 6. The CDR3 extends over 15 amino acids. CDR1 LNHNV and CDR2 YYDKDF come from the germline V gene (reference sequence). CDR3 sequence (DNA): TGTGCCACCAGCAGAGGGACAGGGTCAGAAAATGAGCAGTTCTTC. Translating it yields CATSRGTGSENEQFF.

The CDR3 DNA reads TGTGCCAGCTCACTTAACAGGGGGGCTAATGAAAAACTGTTTTTT. It is translated as CASSLNRGANEKLFF. The chain carries TRBV18 and TRBJ1-4, with 8 nucleotides matching TRBD1. CDR3 length equals 15 residues. Germline V gene data show CDR1 as KGHSH and CDR2 as LQKENI. V lost 4 bases and J lost 3; bases outside the gene matches: 4. The whole variable domain, remainder taken from reference TRBV18 and TRBJ1-4, is NAGVMQNPRHLVRRRGQEARLRCSPMKGHSHVYWYRQLPEEGLKFMVYLQKENIIDESGMPKERFSAEFPKEGPSILRIQQVVRGDSAAYFCASSLNRGANEKLFFGSGTQLSVL.

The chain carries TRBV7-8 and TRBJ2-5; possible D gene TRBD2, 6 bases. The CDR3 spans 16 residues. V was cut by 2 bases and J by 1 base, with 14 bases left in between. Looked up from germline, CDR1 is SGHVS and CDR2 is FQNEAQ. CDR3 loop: CASSLNIGTSQETQYF. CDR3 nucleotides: TGTGCCAGCAGCTTAAACATCGGGACTTCCCAAGAGACCCAGTACTTC.

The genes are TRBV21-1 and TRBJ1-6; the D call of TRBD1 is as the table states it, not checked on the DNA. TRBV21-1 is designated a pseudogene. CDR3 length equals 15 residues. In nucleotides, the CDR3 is TGTGCCAGCAGAGGCGACAGGGGTATCAATTCACCCCTCCACTTT. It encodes CASRGDRGINSPLHF.

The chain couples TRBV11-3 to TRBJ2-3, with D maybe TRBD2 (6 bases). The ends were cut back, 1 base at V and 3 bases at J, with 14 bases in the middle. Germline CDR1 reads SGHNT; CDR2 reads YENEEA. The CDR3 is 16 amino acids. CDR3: CASSLGPAGITDTQYF. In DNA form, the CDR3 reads TGTGCCAGCAGCTTAGGTCCAGCGGGCATAACAGATACGCAGTATTTT.

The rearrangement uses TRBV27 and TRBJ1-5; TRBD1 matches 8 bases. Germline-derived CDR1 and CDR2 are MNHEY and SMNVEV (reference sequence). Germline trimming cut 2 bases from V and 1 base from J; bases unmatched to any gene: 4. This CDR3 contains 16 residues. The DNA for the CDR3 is TGTGCCAGCAGTTTAAGACAGGGGCGAAGCAATCAGCCCCAGCATTTT. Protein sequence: CASSLRQGRSNQPQHF.

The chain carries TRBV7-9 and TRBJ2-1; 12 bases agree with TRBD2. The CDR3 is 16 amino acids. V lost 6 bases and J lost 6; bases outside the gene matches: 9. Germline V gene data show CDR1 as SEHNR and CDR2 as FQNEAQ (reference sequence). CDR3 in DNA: TGTGCCAGCAGTTTGCCCCTAGCGGGAGGGCCCAATGAGCAGTTCTTC. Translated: CASSLPLAGGPNEQFF.

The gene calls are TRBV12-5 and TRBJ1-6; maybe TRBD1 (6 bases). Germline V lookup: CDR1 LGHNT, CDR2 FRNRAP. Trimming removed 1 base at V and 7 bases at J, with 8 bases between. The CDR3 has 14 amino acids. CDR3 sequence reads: CASGLGTENSPLHF. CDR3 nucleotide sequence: TGTGCTAGTGGTTTGGGGACAGAGAATTCACCCCTCCACTTT. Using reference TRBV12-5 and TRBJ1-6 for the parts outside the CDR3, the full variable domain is DARVTQTPRHKVTEMGQEVTMRCQPILGHNTVFWYRQTMMQGLELLAYFRNRAPLDDSGMPKDRFSAEMPDATLATLKIQPSEPRDSAVYFCASGLGTENSPLHFGNGTRLTVT.

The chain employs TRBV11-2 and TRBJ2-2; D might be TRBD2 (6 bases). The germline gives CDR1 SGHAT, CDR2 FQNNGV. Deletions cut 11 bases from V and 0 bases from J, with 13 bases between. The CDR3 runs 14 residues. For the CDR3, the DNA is TGTGCCGGGGGTAGCGGTGCGAACACCGGGGAGCTGTTTTTT. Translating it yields CAGGSGANTGELFF.

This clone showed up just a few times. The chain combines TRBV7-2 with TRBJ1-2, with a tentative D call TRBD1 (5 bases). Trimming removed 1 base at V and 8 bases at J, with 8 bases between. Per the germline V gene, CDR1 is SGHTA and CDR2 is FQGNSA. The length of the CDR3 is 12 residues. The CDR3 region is CASSLGSGGYTF. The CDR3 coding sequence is TGTGCCAGCAGCTTAGGATCAGGGGGCTACACCTTC.

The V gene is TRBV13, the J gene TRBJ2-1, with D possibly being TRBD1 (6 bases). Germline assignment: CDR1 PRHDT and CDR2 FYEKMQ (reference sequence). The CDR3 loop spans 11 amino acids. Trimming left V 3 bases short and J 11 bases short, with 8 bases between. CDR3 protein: CASSFGTKQFF. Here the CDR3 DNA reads TGTGCCAGCAGCTTCGGGACAAAGCAGTTCTTC.

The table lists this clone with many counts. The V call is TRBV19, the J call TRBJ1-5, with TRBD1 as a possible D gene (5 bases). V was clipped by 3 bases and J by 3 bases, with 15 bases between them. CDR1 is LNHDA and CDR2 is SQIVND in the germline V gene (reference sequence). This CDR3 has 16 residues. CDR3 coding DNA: TGTGCCAGTAGTATCACAGGCCCAAACCCCAATCAGCCCCAGCATTTT. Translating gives CASSITGPNPNQPQHF.

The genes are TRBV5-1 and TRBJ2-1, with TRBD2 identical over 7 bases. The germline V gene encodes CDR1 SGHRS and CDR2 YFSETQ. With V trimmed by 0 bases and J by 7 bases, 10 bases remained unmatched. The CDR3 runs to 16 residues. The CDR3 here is CASSLEGGSGSNEQFF. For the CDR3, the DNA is TGCGCCAGCAGCTTGGAAGGCGGGAGTGGTTCTAATGAGCAGTTCTTC.

In DNA, the CDR3 is TGTGCCAGCAGCCCCGGACTAGCGGGGGGGCCCAGCCACAATGAGCAGTTCTTC. Translated, it gives CASSPGLAGGPSHNEQFF. The chain couples TRBV7-9 to TRBJ2-1, with 15 bases aligning to TRBD2. Per the germline V gene, CDR1 is SEHNR and CDR2 is FQNEAQ (reference sequence). J gave up 5 bases and V 5 bases, and 10 bases lay outside the gene matches. This CDR3 has 18 amino acids.

The CDR3 DNA is TGTGCCAGCAGACCCTCCCGCCGGGGGGGCTACGAGCAGTACTTC. Protein: CASRPSRRGGYEQYF. The chain carries TRBV6-5 and TRBJ2-7, with 8 bases identical to TRBD2. Germline loops: CDR1 MNHEY, CDR2 SVGAGI. The CDR3 totals 15 residues. V was clipped by 6 bases and J by 3 bases; unmatched bases: 10.

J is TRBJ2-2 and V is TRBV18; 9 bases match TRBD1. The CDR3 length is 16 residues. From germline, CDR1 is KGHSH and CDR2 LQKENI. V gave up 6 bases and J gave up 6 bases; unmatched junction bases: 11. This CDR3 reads CASSLPDRGRAGELFF. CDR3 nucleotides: TGTGCCAGCTCCCTCCCGGACAGGGGAAGGGCCGGGGAGCTGTTTTTT.

This CDR3 reads CASSQKDSNTEAFF. As DNA, the CDR3 is TGCGCCAGCAGCCAAAAGGACTCGAACACTGAAGCTTTCTTT. The rearrangement links TRBV4-1 to TRBJ1-1; D gene uncertain. V lost 2 bases, J lost 1 base, and 8 bases lay in between. Germline CDR1 MGHRA, CDR2 YSYEKL. This CDR3 spans 14 amino acids.

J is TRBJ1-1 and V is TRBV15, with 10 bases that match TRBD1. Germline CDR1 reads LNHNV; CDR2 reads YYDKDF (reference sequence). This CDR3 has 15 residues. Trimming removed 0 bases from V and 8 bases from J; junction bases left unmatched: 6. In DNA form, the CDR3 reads TGTGCCACCAGCAGAGACCACCGGGACAGGGGAGAAGCTTTCTTT. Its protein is CATSRDHRDRGEAFF.

CDR3 nucleotides: TGCAGCGTGCCCAATTCGGGTTTCAGCGCTGAAGCTTTCTTT. Translation: CSVPNSGFSAEAFF. The chain carries TRBV29-1 and TRBJ1-1, with D unclear. V lost 6 bases, J lost 6 bases, and 20 bases lay in between. The CDR3 loop spans 14 amino acids. Germline loops: CDR1 SQVTM, CDR2 ANQGSEA.

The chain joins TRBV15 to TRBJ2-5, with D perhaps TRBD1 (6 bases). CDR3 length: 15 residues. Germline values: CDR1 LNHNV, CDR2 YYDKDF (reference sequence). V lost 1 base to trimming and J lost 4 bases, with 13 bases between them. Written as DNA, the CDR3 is TGTGCCACCAGCAGAGGGCAGGGGATTGGAGAGACCCAGTACTTC. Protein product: CATSRGQGIGETQYF.

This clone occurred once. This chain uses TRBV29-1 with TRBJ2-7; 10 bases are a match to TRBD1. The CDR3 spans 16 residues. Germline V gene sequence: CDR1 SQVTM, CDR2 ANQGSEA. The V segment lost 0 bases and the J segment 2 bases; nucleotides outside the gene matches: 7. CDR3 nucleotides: TGCAGCGTTGAAGAAGGGGGACAGGGGATAACCTACGAGCAGTACTTC. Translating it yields CSVEEGGQGITYEQYF.

CDR3 nucleotides: TGTGCCAGCAGGGTGGGACAGGGGATCCCTGGAAACACCATATATTTT. It yields the protein CASRVGQGIPGNTIYF. The rearrangement joins TRBV7-8 to TRBJ1-3; TRBD1 matches at 10 bases. The V and J ends lost 6 bases and 2 bases, in that order; junction bases with no gene match: 7. The CDR3 covers 16 residues. The germline gives CDR1 SGHVS, CDR2 FQNEAQ.

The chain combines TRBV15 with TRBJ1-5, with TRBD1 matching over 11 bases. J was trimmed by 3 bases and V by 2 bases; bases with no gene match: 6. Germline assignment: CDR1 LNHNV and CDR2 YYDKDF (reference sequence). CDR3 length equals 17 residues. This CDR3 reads CATSRTGQGALNQPQHF. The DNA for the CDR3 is TGTGCCACCAGCAGAACCGGACAGGGGGCTCTCAATCAGCCCCAGCATTTT.

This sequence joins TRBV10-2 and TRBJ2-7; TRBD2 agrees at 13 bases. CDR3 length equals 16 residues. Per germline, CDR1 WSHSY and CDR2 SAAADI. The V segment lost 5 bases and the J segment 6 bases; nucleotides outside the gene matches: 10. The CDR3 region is CASSTGLAGVPSEQYF. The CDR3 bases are TGCGCCAGCAGTACCGGACTAGCGGGAGTCCCAAGCGAGCAGTACTTC.

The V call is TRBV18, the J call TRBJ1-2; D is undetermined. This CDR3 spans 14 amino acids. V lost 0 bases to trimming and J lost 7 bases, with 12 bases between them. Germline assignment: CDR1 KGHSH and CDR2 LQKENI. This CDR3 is CASSPPTKAGGYTF. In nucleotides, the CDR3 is TGTGCCAGCTCACCACCAACCAAGGCGGGTGGCTACACCTTC.

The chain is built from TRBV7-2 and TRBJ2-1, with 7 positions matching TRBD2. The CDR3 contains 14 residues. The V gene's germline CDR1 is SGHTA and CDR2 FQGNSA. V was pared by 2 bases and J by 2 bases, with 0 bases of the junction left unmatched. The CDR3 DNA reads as TGTGCCAGCAGCTTACTAGCGGCCTACAATGAGCAGTTCTTC. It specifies CASSLLAAYNEQFF.

This chain's CDR3 is CASSPGNEQFF. CDR3 nucleotide sequence: TGTGCCAGCAGCCCGGGCAATGAGCAGTTCTTC. J is TRBJ2-1 and V is TRBV21-1; TRBD2 is the table's D call and was not checked against the DNA. TRBV21-1 is termed a pseudogene. CDR3 length equals 11 residues.

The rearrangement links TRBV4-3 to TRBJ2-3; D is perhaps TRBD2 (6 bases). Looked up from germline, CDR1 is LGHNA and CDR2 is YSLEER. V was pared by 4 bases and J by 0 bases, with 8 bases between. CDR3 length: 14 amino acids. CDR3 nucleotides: TGCGCCAGCAGCCCGGGAGTTAGCACAGATACGCAGTATTTT. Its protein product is CASSPGVSTDTQYF.